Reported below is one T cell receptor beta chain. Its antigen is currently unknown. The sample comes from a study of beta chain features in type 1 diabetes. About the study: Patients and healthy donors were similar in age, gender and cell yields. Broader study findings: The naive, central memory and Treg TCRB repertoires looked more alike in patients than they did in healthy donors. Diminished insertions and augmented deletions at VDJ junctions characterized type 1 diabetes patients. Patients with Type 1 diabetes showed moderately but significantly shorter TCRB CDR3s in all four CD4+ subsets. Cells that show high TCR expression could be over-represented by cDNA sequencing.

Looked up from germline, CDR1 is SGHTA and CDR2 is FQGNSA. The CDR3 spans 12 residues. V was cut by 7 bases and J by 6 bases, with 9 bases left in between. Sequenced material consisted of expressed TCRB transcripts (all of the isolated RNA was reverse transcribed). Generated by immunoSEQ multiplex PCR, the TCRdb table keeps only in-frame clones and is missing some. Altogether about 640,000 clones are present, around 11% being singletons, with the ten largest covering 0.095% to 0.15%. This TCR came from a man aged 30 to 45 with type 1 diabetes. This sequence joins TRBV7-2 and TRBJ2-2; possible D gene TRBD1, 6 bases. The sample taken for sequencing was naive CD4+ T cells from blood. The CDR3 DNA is TGTGCCAGCACCCACAGGGCCGGGGAGCTGTTTTTT. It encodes CASTHRAGELFF.